This T cell receptor (beta chain) came from a study of CD4 and CD8 cells across lung adenocarcinoma regions. CDR1 is MNHEY and CDR2 is SVGAGI in the germline V gene. This CDR3 has 14 amino acids. Trimming shortened V by 3 bases and J by 1 base, and 4 bases separated the two germline ends. This clonotype came up many times. Each CDR3 protein is one row after TCRdb ran MiXCR on the PCR reads. Of under 20,000 distinct CDR3 sequences listed, 46% were seen once; the top ten hold around 19%. Donors had localized lung adenocarcinoma, a non-small cell lung cancer. What was sequenced was CD4+ T cells from the margin of a lung tumor. The chain joins TRBV6-5 to TRBJ2-6; no definite D call. The TCR comes from a male donor with lung adenocarcinoma. The CD4 and CD8 labels of this study may be unreliable. CDR3 residues: CASSYSSGANVLTF. CDR3 bases: TGTGCCAGCAGTTATAGTTCTGGGGCCAACGTCCTGACTTTC.